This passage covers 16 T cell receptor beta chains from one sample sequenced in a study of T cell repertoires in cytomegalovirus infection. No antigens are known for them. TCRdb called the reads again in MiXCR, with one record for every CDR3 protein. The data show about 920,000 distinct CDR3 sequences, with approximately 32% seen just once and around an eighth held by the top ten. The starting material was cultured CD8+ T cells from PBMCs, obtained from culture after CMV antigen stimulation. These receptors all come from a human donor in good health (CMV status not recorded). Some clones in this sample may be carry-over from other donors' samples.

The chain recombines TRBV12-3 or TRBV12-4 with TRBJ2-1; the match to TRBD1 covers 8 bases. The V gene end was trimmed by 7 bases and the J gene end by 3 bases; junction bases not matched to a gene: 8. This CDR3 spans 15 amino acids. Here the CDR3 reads CASNPDRARYNEQFF. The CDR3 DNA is TGTGCCAGCAACCCGGACAGGGCTCGCTACAATGAGCAGTTCTTC.

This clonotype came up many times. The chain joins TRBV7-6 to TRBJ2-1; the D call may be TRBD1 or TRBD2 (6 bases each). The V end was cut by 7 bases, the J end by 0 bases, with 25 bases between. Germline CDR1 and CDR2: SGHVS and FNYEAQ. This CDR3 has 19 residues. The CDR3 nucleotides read TGTGCCAGCACCCCTTATTCGGGGGTGGGGACAAACTCCTACAATGAGCAGTTCTTC. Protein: CASTPYSGVGTNSYNEQFF.

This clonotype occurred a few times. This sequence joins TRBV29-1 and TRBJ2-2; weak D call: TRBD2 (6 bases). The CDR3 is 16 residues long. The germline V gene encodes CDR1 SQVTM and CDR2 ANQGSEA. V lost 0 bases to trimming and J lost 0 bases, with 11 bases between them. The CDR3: CSVEDLAGSNTGELFF. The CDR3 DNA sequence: TGCAGCGTTGAAGATCTTGCGGGATCGAACACCGGGGAGCTGTTTTTT.

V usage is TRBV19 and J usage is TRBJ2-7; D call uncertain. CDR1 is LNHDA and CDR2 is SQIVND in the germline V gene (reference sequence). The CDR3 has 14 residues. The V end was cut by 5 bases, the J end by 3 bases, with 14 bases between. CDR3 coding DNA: TGTGCCAGTAGTCCTTGGACCGAGTACTACGAGCAGTACTTC. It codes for CASSPWTEYYEQYF.

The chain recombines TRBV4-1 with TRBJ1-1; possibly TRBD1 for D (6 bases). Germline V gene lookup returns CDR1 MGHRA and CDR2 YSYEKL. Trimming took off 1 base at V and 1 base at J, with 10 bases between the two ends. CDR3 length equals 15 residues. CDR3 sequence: CASSQAWGPNTEAFF. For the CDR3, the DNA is TGCGCCAGCAGCCAAGCGTGGGGGCCGAACACTGAAGCTTTCTTT.

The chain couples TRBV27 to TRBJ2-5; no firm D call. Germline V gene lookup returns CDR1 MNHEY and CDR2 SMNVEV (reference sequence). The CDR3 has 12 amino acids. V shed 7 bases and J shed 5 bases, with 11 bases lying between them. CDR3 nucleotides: TGTGCCAGCAAGGGCCGGCGGGAGACCCAGTACTTC. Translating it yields CASKGRRETQYF.

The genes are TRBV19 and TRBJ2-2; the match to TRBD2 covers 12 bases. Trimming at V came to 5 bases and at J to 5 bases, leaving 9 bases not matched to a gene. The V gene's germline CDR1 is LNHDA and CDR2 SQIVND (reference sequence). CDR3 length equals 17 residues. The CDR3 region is CASSSLAGGPWTGELFF. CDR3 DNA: TGTGCCAGTAGTTCCCTAGCGGGGGGGCCTTGGACCGGGGAGCTGTTTTTT.

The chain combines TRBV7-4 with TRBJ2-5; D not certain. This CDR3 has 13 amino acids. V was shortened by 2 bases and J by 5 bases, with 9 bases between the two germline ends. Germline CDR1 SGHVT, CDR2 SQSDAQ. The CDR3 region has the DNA TGTGCCAGCAGCTTATCCCGGACGGAGACCCAGTACTTC. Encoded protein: CASSLSRTETQYF.

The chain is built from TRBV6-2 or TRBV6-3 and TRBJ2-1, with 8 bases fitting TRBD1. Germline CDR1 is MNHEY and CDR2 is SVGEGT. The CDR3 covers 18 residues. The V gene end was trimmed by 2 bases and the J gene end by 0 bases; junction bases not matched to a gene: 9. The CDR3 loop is CASSYIGTGSRSYNEQFF. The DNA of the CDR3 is TGTGCCAGCAGTTACATAGGGACAGGCTCTCGCTCCTACAATGAGCAGTTCTTC.

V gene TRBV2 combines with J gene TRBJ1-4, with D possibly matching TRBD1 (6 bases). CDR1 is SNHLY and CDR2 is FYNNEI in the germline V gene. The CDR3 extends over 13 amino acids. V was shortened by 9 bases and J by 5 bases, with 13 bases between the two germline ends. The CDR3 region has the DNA TGTGCCAGATCACAGGGAGGGAATGAAAAACTGTTTTTT. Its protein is CARSQGGNEKLFF.

The CDR3 sequence is CASSLSSGQGKNGYTF. As DNA, the CDR3 is TGCGCCAGCAGCTTGTCATCTGGGCAGGGGAAAAATGGCTACACCTTC. The J gene is TRBJ1-2, the V gene TRBV5-1; possibly TRBD1 for D (6 bases). The ends were cut back, 1 base at V and 6 bases at J, with 19 bases in the middle. Germline values: CDR1 SGHRS, CDR2 YFSETQ. The CDR3 is 16 residues long.

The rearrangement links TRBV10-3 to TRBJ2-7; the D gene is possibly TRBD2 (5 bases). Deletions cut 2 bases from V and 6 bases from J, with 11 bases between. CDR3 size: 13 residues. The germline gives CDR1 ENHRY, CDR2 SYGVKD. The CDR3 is CAISEAGLSEQYF. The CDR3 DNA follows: TGTGCCATCAGTGAGGCAGGACTCAGCGAGCAGTACTTC.

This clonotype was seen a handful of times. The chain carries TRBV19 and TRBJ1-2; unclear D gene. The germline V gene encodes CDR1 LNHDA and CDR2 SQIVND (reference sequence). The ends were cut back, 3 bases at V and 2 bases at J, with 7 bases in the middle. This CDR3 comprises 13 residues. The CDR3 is CASSIAVNYGYTF. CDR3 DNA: TGTGCCAGTAGTATCGCGGTGAACTATGGCTACACCTTC.

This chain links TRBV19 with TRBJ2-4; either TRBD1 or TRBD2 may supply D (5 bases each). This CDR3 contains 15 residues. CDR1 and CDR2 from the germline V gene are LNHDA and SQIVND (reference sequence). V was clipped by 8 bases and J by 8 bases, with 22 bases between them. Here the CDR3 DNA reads TGTGCCAGTTCCTATGGGGGTGGCACCGGGGACATTCAGTACTTC. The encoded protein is CASSYGGGTGDIQYF.

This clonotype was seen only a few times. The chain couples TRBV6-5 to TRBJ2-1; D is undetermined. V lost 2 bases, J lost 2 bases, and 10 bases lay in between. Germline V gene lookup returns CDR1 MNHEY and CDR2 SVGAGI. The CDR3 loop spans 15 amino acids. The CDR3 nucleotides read TGTGCCAGCAGTTACGACCGGTTGGCCTACAATGAGCAGTTCTTC. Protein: CASSYDRLAYNEQFF.

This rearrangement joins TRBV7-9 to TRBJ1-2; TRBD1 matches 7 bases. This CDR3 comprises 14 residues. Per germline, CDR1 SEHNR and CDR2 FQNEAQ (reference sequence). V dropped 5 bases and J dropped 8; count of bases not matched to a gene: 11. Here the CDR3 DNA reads TGTGCCAGCAGCCGTGACAGGGAGGCGTTGGGCTACACCTTC. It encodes CASSRDREALGYTF.